The 13 T cell receptor beta chains below were found in one sample sequenced in a study of T cells of healthy individuals. TCRdb reanalysed the 5' RACE reads using MiXCR and keeps one entry per CDR3 protein. The top ten hold approximately 4.6% of the sample, which has 60,000 to 75,000 distinct CDR3 sequences, around 15% seen once. The receptor source for this set is a human donor in good health.

V gene TRBV7-9 combines with J gene TRBJ2-2; D gene ambiguous. Germline V gives CDR1 SEHNR, CDR2 FQNEAQ (reference sequence). V was cut by 11 bases and J by 1 base, with 11 bases left in between. This CDR3 region has 13 residues. CDR3: CAGAIGNTGELFF. DNA for the CDR3: TGTGCCGGAGCGATAGGGAACACCGGGGAGCTGTTTTTT.

A few counts support this clonotype. The genes are TRBV27 and TRBJ2-7; D unclear. The CDR3 totals 12 residues. From germline, CDR1 is MNHEY and CDR2 SMNVEV (reference sequence). V was trimmed by 5 bases and J by 2 bases, leaving 7 bases between them. CDR3 DNA: TGTGCCAGCAGTGGCAAACCCTACGAGCAGTACTTC. Protein sequence: CASSGKPYEQYF.

This clonotype occurred a few times. This rearrangement joins TRBV2 to TRBJ2-2, with TRBD1 matching over 11 bases. Looked up from germline, CDR1 is SNHLY and CDR2 is FYNNEI. The CDR3 totals 15 residues. The J segment lost 3 bases and the V segment lost 6 bases, leaving 3 bases of the junction unmatched. The CDR3 DNA reads TGTGCCAGCAGCCGGGACAGGGGGTACACCGGGGAGCTGTTTTTT. Protein product: CASSRDRGYTGELFF.

The chain employs TRBV4-3 and TRBJ1-1, with D perhaps TRBD1 (6 bases). Trimming took 4 bases from V and 0 from J, leaving 9 bases between them. From germline, CDR1 is LGHNA and CDR2 YSLEER. This CDR3 is 14 amino acids long. For the CDR3, the DNA is TGCGCCAGCAGCCCGGACAGATTGAACACTGAAGCTTTCTTT. It is translated as CASSPDRLNTEAFF.

The table lists this clonotype with many counts. The chain couples TRBV12-3 or TRBV12-4 to TRBJ2-7, with 7 bases matching TRBD2. The CDR3 spans 14 residues. After removal of 3 bases from V and 2 bases from J, the junction contained 4 bases not matched to a gene. CDR3 nucleotides: TGTGCCAGCAGTTTTCGGGGGGTGGCCTACGAGCAGTACTTC. Protein sequence: CASSFRGVAYEQYF.

This clonotype was counted between two and nine times. The chain's CDR3 is CASSHSDRAGANVLTF. In DNA, the CDR3 is TGTGCCAGCAGCCATAGTGACAGGGCCGGGGCCAACGTCCTGACTTTC. This rearrangement joins TRBV14 to TRBJ2-6; 7 positions match TRBD1. V trimming: 3 bases; J trimming: 4 bases; junction bases outside the gene matches: 6. From germline, CDR1 is SGHDN and CDR2 FVKESK. CDR3 length: 16 residues.

The chain combines TRBV5-1 with TRBJ1-1; 7 bases map to TRBD1. The V gene's germline CDR1 is SGHRS and CDR2 YFSETQ. The junction had 9 bases not matched to a gene; V was cut back by 0 bases and J by 7 bases. The CDR3 runs to 15 residues. The DNA of the CDR3 is TGCGCCAGCAGCTTGGAATACTTAGGGGACAGTGAAGCTTTCTTT. The encoded protein is CASSLEYLGDSEAFF.

There are many counts of this clonotype. This chain connects TRBV6-4 to TRBJ2-3; the D gene is possibly TRBD1 (6 bases). The CDR3 runs to 13 residues. V was clipped by 7 bases and J by 1 base, with 9 bases between them. The germline CDR1 and CDR2 sequences are MRHNA and SNTAGT. The CDR3 loop reads CASKAGGTDTQYF. CDR3 nucleotides: TGTGCCAGCAAGGCAGGGGGCACAGATACGCAGTATTTT.

The chain employs TRBV30 and TRBJ1-4, with D unclear. Germline V CDR1 and CDR2: GTSNPN, SVGIG (reference sequence). The V and J ends lost 0 bases and 5 bases respectively, with 7 bases between them. This CDR3 is built from 13 residues. In DNA form, the CDR3 reads TGTGCCTGGAGTGTGGGAGGAAATGAAAAACTGTTTTTT. Its protein is CAWSVGGNEKLFF. The full variable domain, completed using reference TRBV30 and TRBJ1-4, is SQTIHQWPATLVQPVGSPLSLECTVEGTSNPNLYWYRQAAGRGLQLLFYSVGIGQISSEVPQNLSASRPQDRQFILSSKKLLLSDSGFYLCAWSVGGNEKLFFGSGTQLSVL.

This chain links TRBV7-2 with TRBJ1-2; 7 nucleotides agree with TRBD1. From germline, CDR1 is SGHTA and CDR2 FQGNSA. There are 14 residues in the CDR3. With V trimmed by 5 bases and J by 3 bases, 6 bases remained unmatched. This CDR3 reads CASSPATGYYGYTF. CDR3 coding DNA: TGTGCCAGCAGCCCAGCGACAGGGTACTATGGCTACACCTTC.

This clonotype was seen at least ten times. The chain uses TRBV7-2 and TRBJ2-3; D remains unclear. V was trimmed by 0 bases and J by 0 bases, leaving 7 bases between them. The CDR3 is made up of 15 amino acids. Germline CDR1 and CDR2: SGHTA and FQGNSA. The CDR3 DNA follows: TGTGCCAGCAGCTTAGCTAGCCCTAGCACAGATACGCAGTATTTT. Protein sequence: CASSLASPSTDTQYF.

On this clonotype: The junction departs from the called germline gene at one end, perhaps through a read error. The chain couples TRBV5-5 to TRBJ2-2; 7 nucleotides agree with TRBD1. The CDR3 has 14 amino acids. CDR1 SGHKS and CDR2 YYEKEE come from the germline V gene (reference sequence). The CDR3, as DNA: TGCGCCAGCAGCCTGGGACAGCCCTCAGGGGAGCTGTTTTTT. Its translation is CASSLGQPSGELFF.

This clonotype was detected a few times. The genes are TRBV20-1 and TRBJ2-3, with D uncertain. Between the trimmed V and J ends, which lost 3 bases and 5 bases, there was a span of 12 bases. CDR3 length: 13 residues. Looked up from germline, CDR1 is DFQATT and CDR2 is SNEGSKA (reference sequence). For the CDR3, the DNA is TGCAGTGCTAGCCCCCCCATAGGAGATACGCAGTATTTT. Encoded protein: CSASPPIGDTQYF.